This TCR beta chain was documented in a study of OX40 agonist ivuxolimab in advanced cancers. About the study: Patients with prior anti-PD-1, anti-PD-L1 or anti-CTLA-4 therapy were eligible; approximately 40% had some. Three patients got partial responses; one had hepatocellular carcinoma and two had cutaneous melanoma.

For this clone: Its antigen is not identified.

Regarding the study as a whole: In general, CD8+ T cells held more expanded clones than CD4+ did, on average. Near-lowest levels of clonal expansion characterized partial responders at 0.1-3.0 mg/kg.

Assay used: immunoSEQ multiplex PCR; TCRdb lists only in-frame clones, some missing. Of about 58,000 clones in the sample, around 84% were seen once. CDR3 size: 13 residues. Germline trimming cut 8 bases from V and 3 bases from J; bases unmatched to any gene: 5. The sequencing used CD4+ or CD8+ T cells sorted from blood, collected in a trial of the OX40 agonist ivuxolimab. This clonotype was sampled from an adult with an advanced solid tumor such as melanoma, head and neck, liver or kidney cancer. This chain links TRBV23-1 with TRBJ1-2, with 8 bases fitting TRBD1. TRBV23-1 is given ORF status, its function remaining uncertain. The CDR3: CASGPQGDYGYTF. The CDR3 coding sequence is TGCGCCAGCGGCCCACAGGGGGACTATGGCTACACCTTC.